Below are 7 T cell receptor beta chains sequenced from a single sample in a study of immune characterization of retroperitoneal liposarcoma. TCRdb passed the PCR reads through MiXCR, listing each CDR3 protein once. The table has about 10,000 distinct CDR3 sequences, roughly a quarter seen once; the top ten hold about 7.8%. Sequencing was carried out using tumor tissue. The origin of the receptors is a male donor with retroperitoneal liposarcoma.

This clonotype was detected ten times or more. The V and J genes are TRBV11-3 and TRBJ2-1, with D tentatively TRBD2 (6 bases). Germline-derived CDR1 and CDR2 are SGHNT and YENEEA. With 5 bases removed from V and 10 bases from J, the gap between germline ends came to 24 bases. CDR3 length: 16 residues. CDR3 region: CASSPGGAQSSYEQFF. The CDR3 DNA reads as TGTGCCAGCAGCCCAGGCGGGGCTCAGAGCTCCTACGAGCAGTTCTTC.

This clonotype is medium-sized within its sample. The chain recombines TRBV7-8 with TRBJ2-5; possibly TRBD1 for D (5 bases). Germline V gene sequence: CDR1 SGHVS, CDR2 FQNEAQ. The CDR3 is made up of 12 amino acids. V was clipped by 5 bases and J by 11 bases, with 15 bases between them. In DNA, the CDR3 is TGTGCCAGCAGCCAGAGCAGGGTGGAGCAGTACTTC. Its translation is CASSQSRVEQYF.

In this sample, this clonotype is large. The rearrangement uses TRBV7-2 and TRBJ2-1; 7 nucleotides match TRBD1. Germline V gene sequence: CDR1 SGHTA, CDR2 FQGNSA. The CDR3 runs 14 residues. J was trimmed by 10 bases and V by 5 bases; bases with no gene match: 11. The DNA for the CDR3 is TGTGCCAGCAGCAGTAGACAGGGCTCCCACGAGCAGTTCTTC. Translating it yields CASSSRQGSHEQFF.

The rearrangement uses TRBV12-3 or TRBV12-4 and TRBJ1-6, with D unclear. This CDR3 is built from 13 residues. V was pared by 4 bases and J by 4 bases, with 5 bases between. DNA for the CDR3: TGTGCCAGCAGTTCGGAGTATAATTCACCCCTCCACTTT. Translating it yields CASSSEYNSPLHF.

This clonotype is deemed medium-sized (0.01 to 0.1%). The rearrangement links TRBV6-1 to TRBJ2-3; 8 bases are shared with TRBD2. Germline CDR1 is MNHNS and CDR2 is SASEGT. This CDR3 contains 15 residues. The junction had 9 bases not matched to a gene; V was cut back by 7 bases and J by 3 bases. The CDR3 region is CASTKTSAITDTQYF. CDR3 nucleotides: TGTGCCAGCACCAAGACTAGCGCGATTACAGATACGCAGTATTTT.

This clonotype was observed a few times. The rearrangement joins TRBV6-1 to TRBJ2-1; 7 bases align to TRBD1. The J call may be wrong; the DNA end is better matched by TRBJ2-7. The CDR3 has 13 residues. CDR1 is MNHNS and CDR2 is SASEGT in the germline V gene. This CDR3 reads CASGQVFLYEQYF. In nucleotides, the CDR3 is TGTGCCAGTGGACAGGTTTTCCTCTACGAGCAGTACTTC.

The V gene is TRBV4-1, the J gene TRBJ1-1, with TRBD1 as a possible D gene (5 bases). Germline loops: CDR1 MGHRA, CDR2 YSYEKL. The CDR3 loop spans 16 amino acids. Trimming pared 1 base from V and 7 bases from J, leaving 19 bases between. The CDR3 DNA sequence: TGCGCCAGCAGCCAAGTATCAGGGATAGAGAGCAGTGAAGCTTTCTTT. The encoded protein is CASSQVSGIESSEAFF.